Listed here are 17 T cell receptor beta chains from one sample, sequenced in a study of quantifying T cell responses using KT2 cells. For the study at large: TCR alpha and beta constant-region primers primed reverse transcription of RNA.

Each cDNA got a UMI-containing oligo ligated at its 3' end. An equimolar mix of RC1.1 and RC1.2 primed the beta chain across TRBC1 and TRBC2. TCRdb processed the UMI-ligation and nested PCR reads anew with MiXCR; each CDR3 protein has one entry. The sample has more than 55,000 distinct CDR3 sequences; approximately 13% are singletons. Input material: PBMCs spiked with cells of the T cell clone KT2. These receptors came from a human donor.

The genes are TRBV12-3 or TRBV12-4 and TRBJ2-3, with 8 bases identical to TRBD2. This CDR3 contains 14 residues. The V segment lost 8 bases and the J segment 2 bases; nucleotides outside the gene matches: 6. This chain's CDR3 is CASRIAGPTDTQYF. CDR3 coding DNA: TGTGCCAGCCGCATAGCGGGACCCACAGATACGCAGTATTTT.

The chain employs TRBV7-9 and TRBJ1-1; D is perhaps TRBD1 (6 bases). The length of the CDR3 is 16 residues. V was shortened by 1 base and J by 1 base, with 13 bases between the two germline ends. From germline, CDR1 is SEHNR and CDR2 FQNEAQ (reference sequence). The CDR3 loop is CASSLVLGGANTEAFF. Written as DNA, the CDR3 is TGTGCCAGCAGCTTAGTGCTGGGGGGCGCGAACACTGAAGCTTTCTTT. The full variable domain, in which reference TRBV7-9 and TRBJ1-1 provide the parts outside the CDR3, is DTGVSQNPRHKITKRGQNVTFRCDPISEHNRLYWYRQTLGQGPEFLTYFQNEAQLEKSRLLSDRFSAERPKGSFSTLEIQRTEQGDSAMYLCASSLVLGGANTEAFFGQGTRLTVV.

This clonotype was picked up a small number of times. CDR3 coding DNA: TGTGCCAGCTCACCCGGGACAACCCAGCCCCAGCATTTT. Its protein product is CASSPGTTQPQHF. J is TRBJ1-5 and V is TRBV18; tentative D call: TRBD1 (6 bases). V dropped 3 bases and J dropped 7 bases, with 10 bases sitting between them. CDR1 is KGHSH, CDR2 LQKENI, per germline. The CDR3 runs 13 residues.

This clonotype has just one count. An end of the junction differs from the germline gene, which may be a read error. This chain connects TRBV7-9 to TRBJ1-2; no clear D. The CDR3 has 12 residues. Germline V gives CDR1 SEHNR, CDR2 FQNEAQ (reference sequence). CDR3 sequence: CASSLGGKELFF. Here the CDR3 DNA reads TGTGCCAGCAGCTTAGGCGGGAAGGAACTCTTCTTC.

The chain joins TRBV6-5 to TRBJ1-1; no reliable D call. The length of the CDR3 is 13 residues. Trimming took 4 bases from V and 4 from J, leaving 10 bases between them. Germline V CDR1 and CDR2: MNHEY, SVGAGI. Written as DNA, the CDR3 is TGTGCCAGCAGTTTCTCCGTGGGCACTGAAGCTTTCTTT. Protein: CASSFSVGTEAFF.

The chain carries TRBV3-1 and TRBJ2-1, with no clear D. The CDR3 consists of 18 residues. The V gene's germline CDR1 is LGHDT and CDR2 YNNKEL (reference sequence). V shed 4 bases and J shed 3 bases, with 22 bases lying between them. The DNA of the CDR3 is TGTGCCAGCAGCCGCCGGCCGCCGGCGGCTGCCTACTACAATGAGCAGTTCTTC. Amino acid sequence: CASSRRPPAAAYYNEQFF.

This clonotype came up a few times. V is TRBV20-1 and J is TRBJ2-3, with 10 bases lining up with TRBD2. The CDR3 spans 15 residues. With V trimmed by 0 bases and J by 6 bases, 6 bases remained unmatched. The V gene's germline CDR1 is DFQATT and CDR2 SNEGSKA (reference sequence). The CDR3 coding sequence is TGCAGTGCTAGAGATGCAGCGGGAGGGTTCGATACGCAGTATTTT. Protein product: CSARDAAGGFDTQYF.

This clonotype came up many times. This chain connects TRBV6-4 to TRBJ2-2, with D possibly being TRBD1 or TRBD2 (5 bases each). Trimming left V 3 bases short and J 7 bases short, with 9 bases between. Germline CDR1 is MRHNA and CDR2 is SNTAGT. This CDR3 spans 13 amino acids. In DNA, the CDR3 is TGTGCCAGCAGTGAGGGGGAGAACGGGGAGCTGTTTTTT. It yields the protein CASSEGENGELFF.

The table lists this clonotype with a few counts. CDR3 bases: TGTGCCACCAGCAAGCCGGCAGATGGGAGAACTGAAGCTTTCTTT. This encodes CATSKPADGRTEAFF. The gene calls are TRBV15 and TRBJ1-1; D uncertain. The V end was cut by 4 bases, the J end by 5 bases, with 17 bases between. The germline CDR1 and CDR2 sequences are LNHNV and YYDKDF (reference sequence). The CDR3 spans 15 residues. Combining the CDR3 with reference TRBV15 and TRBJ1-1 gives the whole variable domain DAMVIQNPRYQVTQFGKPVTLSCSQTLNHNVMYWYQQKSSQAPKLLFHYYDKDFNNEADTPDNFQSRRPNTSFCFLDIRSPGLGDTAMYLCATSKPADGRTEAFFGQGTRLTVV.

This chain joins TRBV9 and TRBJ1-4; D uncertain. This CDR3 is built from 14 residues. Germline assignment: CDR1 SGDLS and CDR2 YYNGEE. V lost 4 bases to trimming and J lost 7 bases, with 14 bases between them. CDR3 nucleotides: TGTGCCAGCAGCTCTCTAGAAAGGAGTGAAAAACTGTTTTTT. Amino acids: CASSSLERSEKLFF. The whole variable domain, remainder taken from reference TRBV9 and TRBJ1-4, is DSGVTQTPKHLITATGQRVTLRCSPRSGDLSVYWYQQSLDQGLQFLIQYYNGEERAKGNILERFSAQQFPDLHSELNLSSLELGDSALYFCASSSLERSEKLFFGSGTQLSVL.

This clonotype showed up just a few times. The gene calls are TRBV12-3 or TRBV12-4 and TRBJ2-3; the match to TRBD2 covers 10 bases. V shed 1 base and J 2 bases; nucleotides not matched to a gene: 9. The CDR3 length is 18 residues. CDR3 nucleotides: TGTGCCAGCAGTTTAGTTAGCGGGGGGCCGCTAACCACAGATACGCAGTATTTT. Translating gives CASSLVSGGPLTTDTQYF.

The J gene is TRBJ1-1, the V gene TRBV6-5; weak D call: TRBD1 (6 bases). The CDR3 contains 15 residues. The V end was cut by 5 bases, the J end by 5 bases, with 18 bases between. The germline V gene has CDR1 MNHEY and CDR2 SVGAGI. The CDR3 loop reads CASSQGLTGWTEAFF. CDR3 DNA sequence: TGTGCCAGCAGTCAGGGCCTGACAGGTTGGACTGAAGCTTTCTTT.

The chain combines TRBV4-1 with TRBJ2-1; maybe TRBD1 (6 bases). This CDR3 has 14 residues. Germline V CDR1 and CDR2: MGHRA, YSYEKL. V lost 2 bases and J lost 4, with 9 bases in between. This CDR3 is CASSQPTGYNEQFF. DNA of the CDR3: TGCGCCAGCAGCCAACCTACAGGGTACAATGAGCAGTTCTTC.

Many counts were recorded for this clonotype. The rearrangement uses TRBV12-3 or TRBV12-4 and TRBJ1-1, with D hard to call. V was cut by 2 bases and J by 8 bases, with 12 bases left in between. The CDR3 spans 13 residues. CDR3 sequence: CASSLWQFPEAFF. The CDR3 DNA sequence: TGTGCCAGCAGTTTATGGCAGTTCCCCGAAGCTTTCTTT.

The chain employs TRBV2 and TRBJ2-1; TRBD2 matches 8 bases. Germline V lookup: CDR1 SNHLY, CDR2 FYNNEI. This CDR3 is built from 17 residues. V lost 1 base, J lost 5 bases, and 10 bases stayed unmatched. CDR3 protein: CASSEGGGVAGNNEQFF. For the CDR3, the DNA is TGTGCCAGCAGTGAAGGGGGTGGGGTAGCGGGAAACAATGAGCAGTTCTTC. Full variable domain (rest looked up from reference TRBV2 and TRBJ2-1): EPEVTQTPSHQVTQMGQEVILRCVPISNHLYFYWYRQILGQKVEFLVSFYNNEISEKSEIFDDQFSVERPDGSNFTLKIRSTKLEDSAMYFCASSEGGGVAGNNEQFFGPGTRLTVL.

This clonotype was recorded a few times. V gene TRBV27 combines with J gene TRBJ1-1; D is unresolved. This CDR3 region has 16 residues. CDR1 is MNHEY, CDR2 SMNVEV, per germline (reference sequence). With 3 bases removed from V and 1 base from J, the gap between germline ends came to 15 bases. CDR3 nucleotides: TGTGCCAGCAGTTTGAGCCTGGGTCCAGGGAACACTGAAGCTTTCTTT. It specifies CASSLSLGPGNTEAFF.

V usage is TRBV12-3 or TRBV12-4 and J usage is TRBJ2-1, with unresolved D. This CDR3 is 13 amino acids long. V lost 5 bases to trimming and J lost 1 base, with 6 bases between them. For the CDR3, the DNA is TGTGCCAGCAGTGGGTCTTCCTACAATGAGCAGTTCTTC. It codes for CASSGSSYNEQFF.